One T cell receptor beta chain is described in this entry. Method: immunoSEQ multiplex PCR; TCRdb's copy keeps in-frame clones and lacks some. The sample lists 150,000 to 200,000 clones, about 90% occurring once. The germline V gene has CDR1 SGHTA and CDR2 FQGTGA. V was trimmed by 3 bases and J by 6 bases, leaving 11 bases between them. The CDR3 consists of 13 residues. This sample is drawn from a study of control samples from healthy donors and cancer patients. The source material was blood. This chain connects TRBV7-3 to TRBJ1-1; D gene uncertain. The clonotype was recovered from a man aged 30-40 years in good health. The CDR3 is CASSFGLESEAFF. The CDR3 coding sequence is TGTGCCAGCAGCTTTGGTCTTGAGTCTGAAGCTTTCTTT.